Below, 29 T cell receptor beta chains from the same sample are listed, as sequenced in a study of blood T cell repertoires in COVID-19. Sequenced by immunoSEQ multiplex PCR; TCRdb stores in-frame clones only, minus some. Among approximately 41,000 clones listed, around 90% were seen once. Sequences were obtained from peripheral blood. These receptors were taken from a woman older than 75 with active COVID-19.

CDR3 loop: CASTTGSNQPQHF. The DNA for the CDR3 is TGTGCCTCCACTACCGGGAGCAATCAGCCCCAGCATTTT. The chain combines TRBV30 with TRBJ1-5, with D unresolved. Germline CDR1 GTSNPN, CDR2 SVGIG (reference sequence). CDR3 size: 13 residues. V gave up 7 bases and J gave up 1 base, with 11 bases separating them. Full variable domain (remainder filled in from reference TRBV30 and TRBJ1-5): SQTIHQWPATLVQPVGSPLSLECTVEGTSNPNLYWYRQAAGRGLQLLFYSVGIGQISSEVPQNLSASRPQDRQFILSSKKLLLSDSGFYLCASTTGSNQPQHFGDGTRLSIL.

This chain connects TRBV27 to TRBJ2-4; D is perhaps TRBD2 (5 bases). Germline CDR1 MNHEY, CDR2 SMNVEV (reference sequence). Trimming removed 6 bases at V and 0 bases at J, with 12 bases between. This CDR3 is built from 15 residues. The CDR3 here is CASRDSRLAKNIQYF. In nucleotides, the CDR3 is TGTGCCAGCAGGGACTCCAGGTTAGCCAAAAACATTCAGTACTTC.

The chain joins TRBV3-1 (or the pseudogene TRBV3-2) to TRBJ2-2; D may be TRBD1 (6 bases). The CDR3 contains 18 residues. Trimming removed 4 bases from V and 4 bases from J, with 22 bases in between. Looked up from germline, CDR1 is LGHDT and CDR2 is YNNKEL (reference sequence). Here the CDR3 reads CASSPRPLDSSVTGELFF. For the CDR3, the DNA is TGTGCCAGCAGCCCACGACCATTGGACAGTTCCGTCACCGGGGAGCTGTTTTTT.

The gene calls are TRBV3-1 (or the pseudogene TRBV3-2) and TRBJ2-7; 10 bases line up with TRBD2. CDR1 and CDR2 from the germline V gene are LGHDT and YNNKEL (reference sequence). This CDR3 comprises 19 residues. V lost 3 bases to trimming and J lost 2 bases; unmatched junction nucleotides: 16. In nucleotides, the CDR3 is TGTGCCAGCAGCCACCCCATCCTGAAACTAGCGGGGTCTACCTACGAGCAGTACTTC. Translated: CASSHPILKLAGSTYEQYF.

The CDR3 sequence: CASSLGPSGASNEQFF. CDR3 in DNA: TGTGCCAGCAGTTTAGGTCCTAGCGGCGCCTCAAATGAGCAGTTCTTC. The chain links TRBV6-6 to TRBJ2-1; 7 bases are shared with TRBD2. The ends lost 4 bases at V and 7 bases at J; junction bases unmatched: 13. The CDR3 length is 16 residues. The germline V gene has CDR1 MNHNY and CDR2 SVGAGI (reference sequence).

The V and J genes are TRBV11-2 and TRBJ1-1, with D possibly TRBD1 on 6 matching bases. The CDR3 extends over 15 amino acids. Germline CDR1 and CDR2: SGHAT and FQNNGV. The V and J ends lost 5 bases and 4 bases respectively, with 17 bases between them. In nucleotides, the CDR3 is TGTGCCAGCAGCCTCGATTGGGGGCTATCCACTGAAGCTTTCTTT. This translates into CASSLDWGLSTEAFF.

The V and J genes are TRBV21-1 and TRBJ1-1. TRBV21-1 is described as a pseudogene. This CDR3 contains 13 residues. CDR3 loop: CASSEPSNTEAFF. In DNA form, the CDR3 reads TGTGCCAGCAGCGAGCCATCGAACACTGAAGCTTTCTTT.

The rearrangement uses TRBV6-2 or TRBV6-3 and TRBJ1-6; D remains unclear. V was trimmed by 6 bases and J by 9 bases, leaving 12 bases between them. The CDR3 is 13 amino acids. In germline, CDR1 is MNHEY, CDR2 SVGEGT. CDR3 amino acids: CASSSQTGSPLHF. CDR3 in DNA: TGTGCCAGCAGCTCACAGACCGGTTCACCCCTCCACTTT.

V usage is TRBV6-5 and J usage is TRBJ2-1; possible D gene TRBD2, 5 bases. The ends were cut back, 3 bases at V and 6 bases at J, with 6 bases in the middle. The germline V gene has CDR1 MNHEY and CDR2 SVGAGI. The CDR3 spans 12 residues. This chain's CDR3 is CASSYRGNEQFF. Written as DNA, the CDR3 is TGTGCCAGCAGTTATCGGGGCAATGAGCAGTTCTTC.

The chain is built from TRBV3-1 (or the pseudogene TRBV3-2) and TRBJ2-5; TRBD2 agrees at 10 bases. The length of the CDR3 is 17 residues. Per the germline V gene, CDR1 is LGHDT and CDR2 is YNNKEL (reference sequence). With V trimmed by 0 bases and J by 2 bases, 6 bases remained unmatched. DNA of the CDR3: TGTGCCAGCAGCCAAGATCTTAGCGGGGGGCCTCAAGAGACCCAGTACTTC. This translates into CASSQDLSGGPQETQYF.

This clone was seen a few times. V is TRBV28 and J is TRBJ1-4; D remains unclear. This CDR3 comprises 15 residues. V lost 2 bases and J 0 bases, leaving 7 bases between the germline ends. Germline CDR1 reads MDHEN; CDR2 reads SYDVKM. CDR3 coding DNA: TGTGCCAGCAGTTTACAGGCCGCAACTAATGAAAAACTGTTTTTT. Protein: CASSLQAATNEKLFF. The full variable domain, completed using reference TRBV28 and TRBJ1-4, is DVKVTQSSRYLVKRTGEKVFLECVQDMDHENMFWYRQDPGLGLRLIYFSYDVKMKEKGDIPEGYSVSREKKERFSLILESASTNQTSMYLCASSLQAATNEKLFFGSGTQLSVL.

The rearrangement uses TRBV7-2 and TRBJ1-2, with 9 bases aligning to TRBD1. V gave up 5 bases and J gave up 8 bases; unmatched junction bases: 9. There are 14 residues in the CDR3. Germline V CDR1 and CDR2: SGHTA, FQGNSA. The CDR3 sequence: CASSLLQGAGGYTF. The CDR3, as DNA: TGTGCCAGCAGCCTGTTACAGGGGGCGGGGGGCTACACCTTC.

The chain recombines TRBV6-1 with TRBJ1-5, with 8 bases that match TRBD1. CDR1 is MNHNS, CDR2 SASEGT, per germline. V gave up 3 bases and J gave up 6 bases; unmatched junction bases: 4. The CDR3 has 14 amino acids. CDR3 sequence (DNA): TGTGCCAGCAGTGAGTGGACAGGGTTTCAGCCCCAGCATTTT. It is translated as CASSEWTGFQPQHF.

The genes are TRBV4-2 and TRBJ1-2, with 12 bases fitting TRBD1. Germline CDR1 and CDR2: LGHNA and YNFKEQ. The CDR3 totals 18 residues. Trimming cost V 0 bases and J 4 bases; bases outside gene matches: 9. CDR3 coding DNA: TGTGCCAGCAGCCAAGATAGTGGTGGGACAGGGGGCGGCTATGGCTACACCTTC. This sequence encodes CASSQDSGGTGGGYGYTF.

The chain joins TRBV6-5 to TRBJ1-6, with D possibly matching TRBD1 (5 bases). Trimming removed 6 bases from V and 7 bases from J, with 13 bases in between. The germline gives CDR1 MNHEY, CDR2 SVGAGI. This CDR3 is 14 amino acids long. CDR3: CASSRRQGNSPLHF. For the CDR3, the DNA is TGTGCCAGCAGCCGGCGGCAGGGAAATTCACCCCTCCACTTT.

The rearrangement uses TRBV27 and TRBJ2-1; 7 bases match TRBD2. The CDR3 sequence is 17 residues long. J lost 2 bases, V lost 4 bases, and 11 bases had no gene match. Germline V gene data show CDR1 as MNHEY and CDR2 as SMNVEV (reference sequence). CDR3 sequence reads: CASSSDLGGVAYNEQFF. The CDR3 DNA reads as TGTGCCAGCAGTTCCGACCTTGGGGGGGTCGCCTACAATGAGCAGTTCTTC.

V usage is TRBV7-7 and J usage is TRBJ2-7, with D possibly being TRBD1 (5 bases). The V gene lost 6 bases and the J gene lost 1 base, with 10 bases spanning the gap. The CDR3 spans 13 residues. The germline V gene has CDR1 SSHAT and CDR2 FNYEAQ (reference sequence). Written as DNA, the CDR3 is TGTGCCAGCAGTCCCGACAGTTCCTACGAGCAGTACTTC. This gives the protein CASSPDSSYEQYF.

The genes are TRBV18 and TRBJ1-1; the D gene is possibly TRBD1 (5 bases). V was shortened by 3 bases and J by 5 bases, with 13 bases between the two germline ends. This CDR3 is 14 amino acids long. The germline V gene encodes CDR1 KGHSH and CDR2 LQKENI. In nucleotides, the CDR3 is TGTGCCAGCTCACCCCCTGCCCGGGGGACTGAAGCTTTCTTT. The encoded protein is CASSPPARGTEAFF.

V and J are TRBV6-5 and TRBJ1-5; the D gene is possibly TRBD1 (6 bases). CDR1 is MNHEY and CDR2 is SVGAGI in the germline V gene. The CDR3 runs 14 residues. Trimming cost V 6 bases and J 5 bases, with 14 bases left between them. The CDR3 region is CASSTARGDQPQHF. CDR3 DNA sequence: TGTGCCAGCAGCACCGCCAGGGGCGATCAGCCCCAGCATTTT.

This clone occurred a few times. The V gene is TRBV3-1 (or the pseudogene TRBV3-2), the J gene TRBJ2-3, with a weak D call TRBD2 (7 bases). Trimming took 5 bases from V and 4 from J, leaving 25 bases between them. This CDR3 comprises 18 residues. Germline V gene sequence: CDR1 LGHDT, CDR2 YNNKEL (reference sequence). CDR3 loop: CASSGGAFHGTNSDTQYF. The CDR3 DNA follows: TGTGCCAGCAGCGGGGGGGCCTTTCATGGTACGAATTCAGATACGCAGTATTTT.

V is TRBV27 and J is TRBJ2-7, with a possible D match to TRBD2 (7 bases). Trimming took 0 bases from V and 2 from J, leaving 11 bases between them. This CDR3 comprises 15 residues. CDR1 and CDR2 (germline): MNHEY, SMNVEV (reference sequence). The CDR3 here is CASSLSVGGPYEQYF. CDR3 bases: TGTGCCAGCAGTTTATCAGTGGGGGGGCCCTACGAGCAGTACTTC.

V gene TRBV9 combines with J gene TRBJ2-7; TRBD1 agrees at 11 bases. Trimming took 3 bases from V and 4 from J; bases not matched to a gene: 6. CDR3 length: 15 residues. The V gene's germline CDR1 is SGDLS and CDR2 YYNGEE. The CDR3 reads CASSASGTGGYEQYF. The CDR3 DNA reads TGTGCCAGCAGCGCCTCCGGGACAGGGGGATACGAGCAGTACTTC.

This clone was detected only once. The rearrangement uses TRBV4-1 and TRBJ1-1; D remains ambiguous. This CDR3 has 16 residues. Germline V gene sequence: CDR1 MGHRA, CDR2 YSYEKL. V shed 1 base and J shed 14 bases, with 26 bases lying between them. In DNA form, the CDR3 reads TGCGCCAGCAGCCAAGGGGCTACTCCGCTTCGTTCTCCCCGCTTCTTT. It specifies CASSQGATPLRSPRFF.

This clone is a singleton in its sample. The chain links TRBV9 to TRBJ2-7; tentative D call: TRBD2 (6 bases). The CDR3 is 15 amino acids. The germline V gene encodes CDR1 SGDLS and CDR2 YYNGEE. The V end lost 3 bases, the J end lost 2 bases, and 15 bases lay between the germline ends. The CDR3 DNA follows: TGTGCCAGCAGCGAAACCGGGACTCGAACCTACGAGCAGTACTTC. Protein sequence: CASSETGTRTYEQYF. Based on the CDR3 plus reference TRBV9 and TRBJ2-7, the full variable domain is DSGVTQTPKHLITATGQRVTLRCSPRSGDLSVYWYQQSLDQGLQFLIQYYNGEERAKGNILERFSAQQFPDLHSELNLSSLELGDSALYFCASSETGTRTYEQYFGPGTRLTVT.

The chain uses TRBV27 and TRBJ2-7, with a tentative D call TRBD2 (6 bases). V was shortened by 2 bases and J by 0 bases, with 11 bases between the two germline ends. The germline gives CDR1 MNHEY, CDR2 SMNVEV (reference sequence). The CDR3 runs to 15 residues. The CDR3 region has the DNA TGTGCCAGCAGTTTAAGGCCCGGGGGCTCCTACGAGCAGTACTTC. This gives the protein CASSLRPGGSYEQYF.

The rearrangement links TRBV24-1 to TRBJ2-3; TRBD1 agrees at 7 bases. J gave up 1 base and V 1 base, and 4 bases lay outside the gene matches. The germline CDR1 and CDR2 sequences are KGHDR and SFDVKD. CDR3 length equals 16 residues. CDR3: CATSDLQGFGTDTQYF. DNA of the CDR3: TGTGCCACCAGTGATTTACAGGGGTTTGGCACAGATACGCAGTATTTT.

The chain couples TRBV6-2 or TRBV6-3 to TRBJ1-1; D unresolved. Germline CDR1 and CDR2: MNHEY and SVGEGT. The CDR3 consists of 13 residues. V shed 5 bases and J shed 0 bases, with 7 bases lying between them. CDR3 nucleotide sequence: TGTGCCAGCAGTCAAACAATGAACACTGAAGCTTTCTTT. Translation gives CASSQTMNTEAFF.

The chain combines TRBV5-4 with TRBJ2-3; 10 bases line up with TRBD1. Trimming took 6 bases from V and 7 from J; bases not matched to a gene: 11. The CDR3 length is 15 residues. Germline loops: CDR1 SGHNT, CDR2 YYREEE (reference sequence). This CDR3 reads CASIPGQGSPNTQYF. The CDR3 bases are TGTGCCAGCATCCCGGGACAGGGGAGTCCTAATACGCAGTATTTT. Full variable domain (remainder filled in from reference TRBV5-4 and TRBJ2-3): ETGVTQSPTHLIKTRGQQVTLRCSSQSGHNTVSWYQQALGQGPQFIFQYYREEENGRGNFPPRFSGLQFPNYSSELNVNALELDDSALYLCASIPGQGSPNTQYFGPGTRLTVL.

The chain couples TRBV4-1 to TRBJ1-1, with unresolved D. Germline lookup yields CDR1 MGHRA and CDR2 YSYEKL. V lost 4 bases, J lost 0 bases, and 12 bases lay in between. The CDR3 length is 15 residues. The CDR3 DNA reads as TGCGCCAGCAGCCCCTCGGAGAGTATGAACACTGAAGCTTTCTTT. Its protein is CASSPSESMNTEAFF.